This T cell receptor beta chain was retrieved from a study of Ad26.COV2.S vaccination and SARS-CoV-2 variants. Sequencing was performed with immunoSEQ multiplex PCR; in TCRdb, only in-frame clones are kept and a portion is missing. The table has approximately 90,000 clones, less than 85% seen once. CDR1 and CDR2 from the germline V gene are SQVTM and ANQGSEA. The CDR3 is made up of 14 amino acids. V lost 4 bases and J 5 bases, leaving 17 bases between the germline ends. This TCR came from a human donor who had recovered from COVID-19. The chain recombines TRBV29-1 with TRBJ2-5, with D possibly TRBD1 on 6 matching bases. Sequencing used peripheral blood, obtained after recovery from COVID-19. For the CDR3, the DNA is TGCAGCGTTGTAGTAGGGGGTACGGTGGAGACCCAGTACTTC. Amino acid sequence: CSVVVGGTVETQYF.